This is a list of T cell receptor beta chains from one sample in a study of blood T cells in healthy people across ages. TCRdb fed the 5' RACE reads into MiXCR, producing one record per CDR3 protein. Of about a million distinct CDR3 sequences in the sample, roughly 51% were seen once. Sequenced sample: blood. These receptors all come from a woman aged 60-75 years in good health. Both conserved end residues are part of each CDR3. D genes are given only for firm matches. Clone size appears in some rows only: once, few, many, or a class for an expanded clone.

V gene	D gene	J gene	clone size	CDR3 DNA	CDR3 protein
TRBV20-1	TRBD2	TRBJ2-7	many	TGCAGTGCGGGGGGACTAGCGGGAGCGCAGTACTTC	CSAGGLAGAQYF
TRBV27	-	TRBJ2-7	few	TGTGCCAGCAGTTTAACAGGCAGGGGAAAAACCTACGAGCAGTACTTC	CASSLTGRGKTYEQYF
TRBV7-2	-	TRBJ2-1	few	TGTGCCAGCAGCTCCGGTAGGCGAAGTGGGGCCTACAATGAGCAGTTCTTC	CASSSGRRSGAYNEQFF
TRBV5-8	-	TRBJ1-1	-	TGTGCCAGCAGCTCCCCCGGGGGGGACACTGAAGCTTTCTTT	CASSSPGGDTEAFF
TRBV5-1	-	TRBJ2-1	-	TGCGCCAGCGAAGTGGGTAGCGGTACTTACAATGAGCAGTTCTTC	CASEVGSGTYNEQFF
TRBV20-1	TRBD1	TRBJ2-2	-	TGCAGTGCCACGCCAGGGGGCACCGGGGAGCTGTTTTTT	CSATPGGTGELFF
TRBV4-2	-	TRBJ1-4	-	TGTGCCAGCAGCAGCAGGGGTTTATTTAATGAAAAACTGTTTTTT	CASSSRGLFNEKLFF
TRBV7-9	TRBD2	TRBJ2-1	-	TGTGCCAGCCCTCCAGACGGGACTAGCGGGAGTTCCTACAATGAGCAGTTCTTC	CASPPDGTSGSSYNEQFF
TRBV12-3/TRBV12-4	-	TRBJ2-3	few	TGTGCCAGCACCCTCTGGGGGGCGAGATCCGGGCTAGATACGCAGTATTTT	CASTLWGARSGLDTQYF
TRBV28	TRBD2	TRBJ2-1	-	TGTGCCATCAACCCCTTAGCGGGAGGGCCGCTTAATGAGCAGTTCTTC	CAINPLAGGPLNEQFF
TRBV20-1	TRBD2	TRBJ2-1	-	TGCAGTGCAGTGGATACTAGCGGGAGCCAAAATGAGCAGTTCTTC	CSAVDTSGSQNEQFF
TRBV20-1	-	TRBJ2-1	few	TGCAGTGCTTCTCCCAGGAATGAGCAGTTCTTC	CSASPRNEQFF
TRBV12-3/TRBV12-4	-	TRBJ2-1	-	TGTGCCAGCAGTTTAGGGTCTAGCGTAGGTGAGCAGTTCTTC	CASSLGSSVGEQFF
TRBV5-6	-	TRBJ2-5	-	TGTGCCAGCAGCTTGCGAACAGGGATCCAAGAGACCCGGTACTTC	CASSLRTGIQETRYF
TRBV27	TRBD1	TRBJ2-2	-	TGTGCCAGCAGTTTAATAAGGACAGGGAGTAACGGGGAGCTGTTTTTT	CASSLIRTGSNGELFF
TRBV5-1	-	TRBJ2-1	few	TGCGCCAGCAGCTTGGCGGACAGCTCCTACAATGAGCAGTTCTTC	CASSLADSSYNEQFF
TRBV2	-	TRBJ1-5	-	TGTGCCAGTAGTGGACAGACCCTCAATCAGCCCCAGCATTTT	CASSGQTLNQPQHF
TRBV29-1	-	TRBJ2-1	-	TGCAGCGCCAATCCGGGGATGAATGAGCAGTTCTTC	CSANPGMNEQFF
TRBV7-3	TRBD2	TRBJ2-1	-	TGTGCCAGCGGGACTAGCGCCACACCCTACAATGAGCAGTTCTTC	CASGTSATPYNEQFF
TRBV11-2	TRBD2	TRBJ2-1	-	TGTGCCAGCAGCTCCCTGGTAGCGGGAGGATCGCATGAGCAGTTCTTC	CASSSLVAGGSHEQFF
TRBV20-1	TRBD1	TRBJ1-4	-	TGCAGTGCTAGAGAGGGACAGGGGGCGCAAAAACTGTTTTTT	CSAREGQGAQKLFF
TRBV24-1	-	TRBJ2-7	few	TGTGCCACCACGGGGGTCAGGGTACACTACGAGCAGTACTTC	CATTGVRVHYEQYF
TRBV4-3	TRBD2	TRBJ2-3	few	TGCGCCAGCAGCCTTAATATAGCGGGAGGAGTTTTCGTTACGCAGTATTTT	CASSLNIAGGVFVTQYF
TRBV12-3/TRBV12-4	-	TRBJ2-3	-	TGTGCCAGCAGTTTGGACCATGAGGGCGGAACTAGCACAGATACGCAGTATTTT	CASSLDHEGGTSTDTQYF
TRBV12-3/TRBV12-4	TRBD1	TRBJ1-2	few	TGTGCCAGCAGGGGACAGAACGGAAGACCCAGTCATAACTATGGCTACACCTTC	CASRGQNGRPSHNYGYTF
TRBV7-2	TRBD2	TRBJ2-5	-	TGTGCCAGCAGCGTTGGCGGGAGTGCTCAGACCCAGTACTTC	CASSVGGSAQTQYF
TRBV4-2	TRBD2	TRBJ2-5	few	TGTGCCAGCAGACTAGCGGGAGATGAGACCCAGTACTTC	CASRLAGDETQYF
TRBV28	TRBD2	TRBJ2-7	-	TGTGCCAGCAGAGGACTAGCGGGAGTTTCCTACAATGAGCAGTACTTC	CASRGLAGVSYNEQYF
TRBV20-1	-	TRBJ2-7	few	TGCAGTGCTGACACCGGGACCTCCGAGCAGTACTTC	CSADTGTSEQYF
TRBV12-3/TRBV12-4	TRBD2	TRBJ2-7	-	TGTGCCAGCACCCCGGGAGGGGGGTTCAACGAGCAGTACTTC	CASTPGGGFNEQYF
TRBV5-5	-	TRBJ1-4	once	TGTGCCAGCAGCCAAGGGACATTGGGCAATGAAAAACTGTTTTTT	CASSQGTLGNEKLFF
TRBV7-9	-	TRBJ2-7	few	TGTGCCAGCAGCTCCTCTGTGAGACTTTACGAGCAGTACTTC	CASSSSVRLYEQYF
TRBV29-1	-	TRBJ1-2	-	TGCAGCGTCGAAAACCAGGGCAACTATGGCTACACCTTC	CSVENQGNYGYTF
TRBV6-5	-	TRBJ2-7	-	TGTGCCAGCAGTCCCGCCTTGCCATGGTACGAGCAGTACTTC	CASSPALPWYEQYF
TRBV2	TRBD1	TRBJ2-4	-	TGTGCCACCTCAAGGGACAGGGCGAGAGAGCAGTACTTC	CATSRDRAREQYF
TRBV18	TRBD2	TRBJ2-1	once	TGTGCCAGCTCACCTACGAGCGGGAAGTCCTACAATGAGCAGTTCTTC	CASSPTSGKSYNEQFF
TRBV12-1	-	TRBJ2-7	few	TGTGCCAGCAGCCGACTAGCGGGAGAGGGAATACACTACGAGCAGTACTTC	CASSRLAGEGIHYEQYF
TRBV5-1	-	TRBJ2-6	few	TGCGCCAGCAGCGGTAACAGGGGACTCTCTGGGGCCAACGTCCTGACTTTC	CASSGNRGLSGANVLTF
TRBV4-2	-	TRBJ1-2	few	TGTGCCAGCAGCTCCCGACAGATTTTCTATGGCTACACCTTC	CASSSRQIFYGYTF
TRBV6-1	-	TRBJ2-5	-	TGTGCCAGCAGTGAATTCTTCGCTCAGTCTGGAGTTGATCGGGAGACCCAGTACTTC	CASSEFFAQSGVDRETQYF
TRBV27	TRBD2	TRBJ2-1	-	TGTGCCAGCAGTAGTGACTTTCGACTAGCGAAGAGCTCCTACAATGAGCAGTTCTTC	CASSSDFRLAKSSYNEQFF